One sample yielded the 24 T cell receptor beta chains listed below, sequenced in a study of Ad26.COV2.S vaccination and SARS-CoV-2 variants. Profiled with immunoSEQ multiplex PCR; TCRdb holds only in-frame clones, not every one. This sample has about 350,000 clones, with 70% to 90% found just once. The treatment here: around 19 received Ad26.COV2.S at low or high dose, single or two shots; about five received placebo; per-sample allocation not given. Sampling was performed 63 days after the first vaccine or placebo injection. Material: peripheral blood, obtained in a trial of Ad26.COV2.S vaccine versus placebo. The source of these receptors is a person between 18 and 65 years old who received the Ad26.COV2.S COVID-19 vaccine or a placebo.

The V gene is TRBV18, the J gene TRBJ2-5; 8 nucleotides match TRBD1. V trimming: 0 bases; J trimming: 5 bases; junction bases outside the gene matches: 5. The germline V gene has CDR1 KGHSH and CDR2 LQKENI. CDR3 length equals 15 residues. CDR3 region: CASSPPWTGRETQYF. CDR3 in DNA: TGTGCCAGCTCACCACCCTGGACAGGGAGGGAGACCCAGTACTTC.

The chain is built from TRBV7-2 and TRBJ1-5, with 11 bases that match TRBD1. The V segment lost 4 bases and the J segment 6 bases; nucleotides outside the gene matches: 5. In germline, CDR1 is SGHTA, CDR2 FQGNSA. The CDR3 loop spans 15 amino acids. CDR3 nucleotides: TGTGCCAGCAGCTCGGTGGACAGGGGGCTTCAGCCCCAGCATTTT. Translation gives CASSSVDRGLQPQHF.

The chain has TRBV7-9 and TRBJ2-7, with no clear D. Germline V gene sequence: CDR1 SEHNR, CDR2 FQNEAQ (reference sequence). The V end was cut by 5 bases, the J end by 0 bases, with 8 bases between. The CDR3 has 13 residues. The CDR3 nucleotides are TGTGCCAGCAGCCCCCCGGCCTCCTACGAGCAGTACTTC. It codes for CASSPPASYEQYF.

Only one count was recorded for this clone. V is TRBV7-6 and J is TRBJ2-1; 11 nucleotides match TRBD2. The CDR3 consists of 16 residues. Looked up from germline, CDR1 is SGHVS and CDR2 is FNYEAQ. Unmatched junction bases numbered 10, after V lost 5 bases and J lost 7 bases. The CDR3 region is CASSRPQGLAVNEQFF. CDR3 coding DNA: TGTGCCAGCAGCCGACCCCAGGGACTAGCGGTAAATGAGCAGTTCTTC.

The chain carries TRBV10-3 and TRBJ1-3; D possibly corresponds to TRBD1 (5 bases). The CDR3 is 11 amino acids. In germline, CDR1 is ENHRY, CDR2 SYGVKD. The germline V and J ends were trimmed by 10 bases and 4 bases, with 8 bases remaining between them. The CDR3: CATRQGNTIYF. CDR3 coding DNA: TGTGCCACCAGACAGGGAAACACCATATATTTT.

The chain carries TRBV30 and TRBJ2-7, with TRBD2 matching over 9 bases. V shed 4 bases, J shed 2 bases, and the junction held 6 bases outside the gene matches. Germline values: CDR1 GTSNPN, CDR2 SVGIG (reference sequence). The CDR3 contains 14 residues. The CDR3 loop is CAWTRGGDPYEQYF. The DNA for the CDR3 is TGTGCCTGGACCCGCGGGGGGGATCCCTACGAGCAGTACTTC.

The chain is built from TRBV28 and TRBJ2-1; 8 bases align to TRBD2. The junction had 11 bases not matched to a gene; V was cut back by 4 bases and J by 6 bases. Germline CDR1 MDHEN, CDR2 SYDVKM. The CDR3 runs to 16 residues. CDR3 sequence reads: CASSCGGPGGFNEQFF. DNA for the CDR3: TGTGCCAGCAGTTGCGGGGGGCCGGGGGGATTCAATGAGCAGTTCTTC. The full variable domain, with the rest looked up from reference TRBV28 and TRBJ2-1, is DVKVTQSSRYLVKRTGEKVFLECVQDMDHENMFWYRQDPGLGLRLIYFSYDVKMKEKGDIPEGYSVSREKKERFSLILESASTNQTSMYLCASSCGGPGGFNEQFFGPGTRLTVL.

This clone appeared a few times. Here the CDR3 reads CASSEGQGASEQYF. The CDR3 coding sequence is TGTGCCAGCAGTGAGGGACAGGGGGCGAGCGAGCAGTACTTC. V and J are TRBV2 and TRBJ2-7; 12 bases line up with TRBD1. The CDR3 is 14 amino acids. The V segment lost 3 bases and the J segment 6 bases; nucleotides outside the gene matches: 3. Germline V gives CDR1 SNHLY, CDR2 FYNNEI. The variable domain in full, completed from reference TRBV2 and TRBJ2-7, reads EPEVTQTPSHQVTQMGQEVILRCVPISNHLYFYWYRQILGQKVEFLVSFYNNEISEKSEIFDDQFSVERPDGSNFTLKIRSTKLEDSAMYFCASSEGQGASEQYFGPGTRLTVT.

The chain couples TRBV7-2 to TRBJ2-3, with D tentatively TRBD1 (6 bases). CDR3 size: 16 residues. Looked up from germline, CDR1 is SGHTA and CDR2 is FQGNSA. V was pared by 1 base and J by 6 bases, with 17 bases between. CDR3 loop: CASSLDRLRGEDTQYF. The CDR3 DNA reads as TGTGCCAGCAGCTTAGATCGTCTCAGGGGTGAGGATACGCAGTATTTT. Variable domain in full (rest from reference TRBV7-2 and TRBJ2-3): GAGVSQSPSNKVTEKGKDVELRCDPISGHTALYWYRQSLGQGLEFLIYFQGNSAPDKSGLPSDRFSAERTGGSVSTLTIQRTQQEDSAVYLCASSLDRLRGEDTQYFGPGTRLTVL.

The chain couples TRBV10-3 to TRBJ2-1; tentatively, D is TRBD2 (5 bases). Trimming removed 2 bases at V and 7 bases at J, with 9 bases between. The CDR3 is made up of 13 amino acids. The germline V gene has CDR1 ENHRY and CDR2 SYGVKD. CDR3 in amino acids: CAISEIGSNEQFF. The CDR3 DNA reads TGTGCCATCAGTGAGATTGGGAGTAATGAGCAGTTCTTC.

The chain has TRBV20-1 and TRBJ2-2; D possibly corresponds to TRBD1 (5 bases). V was pared by 3 bases and J by 4 bases, with 12 bases between. This CDR3 has 14 amino acids. Germline V gene data show CDR1 as DFQATT and CDR2 as SNEGSKA (reference sequence). CDR3 loop: CSASSGLATGELFF. CDR3 DNA sequence: TGCAGTGCTAGTTCAGGGTTGGCCACCGGGGAGCTGTTTTTT.

V and J are TRBV7-9 and TRBJ2-5; D is perhaps TRBD2 (5 bases). Germline loops: CDR1 SEHNR, CDR2 FQNEAQ (reference sequence). V was trimmed by 5 bases and J by 4 bases, leaving 23 bases between them. The CDR3 contains 17 residues. CDR3 sequence reads: CASSSLTGIKVGETQYF. The CDR3, as DNA: TGTGCCAGCAGCAGCTTGACCGGGATTAAGGTGGGAGAGACCCAGTACTTC.

This sequence joins TRBV5-1 and TRBJ1-1; maybe TRBD1 (6 bases). CDR3 length: 14 amino acids. Germline V gene lookup returns CDR1 SGHRS and CDR2 YFSETQ. Trimming removed 0 bases at V and 8 bases at J, with 14 bases between. This chain's CDR3 is CASSLGEGGLEAFF. The DNA of the CDR3 is TGCGCCAGCAGCTTGGGGGAGGGGGGGCTGGAAGCTTTCTTT.

This clone was picked up one time. The chain joins TRBV6-6 to TRBJ1-1, with D possibly being TRBD1 (5 bases). The V end was cut by 5 bases, the J end by 5 bases, with 15 bases between. This CDR3 comprises 14 residues. Looked up from germline, CDR1 is MNHNY and CDR2 is SVGAGI (reference sequence). In DNA form, the CDR3 reads TGTGCCAGCAGTACCACCGGGGCCGGAACTGAAGCTTTCTTT. The encoded protein is CASSTTGAGTEAFF.

V usage is TRBV5-1 and J usage is TRBJ1-1; unclear D gene. V lost 0 bases and J 2 bases, leaving 8 bases between the germline ends. The CDR3 totals 14 residues. Per germline, CDR1 SGHRS and CDR2 YFSETQ. The CDR3 nucleotides are TGCGCCAGCAGCTTGGCCAGGCGAAACACTGAAGCTTTCTTT. It codes for CASSLARRNTEAFF. The full variable domain, with the rest looked up from reference TRBV5-1 and TRBJ1-1, is KAGVTQTPRYLIKTRGQQVTLSCSPISGHRSVSWYQQTPGQGLQFLFEYFSETQRNKGNFPGRFSGRQFSNSRSEMNVSTLELGDSALYLCASSLARRNTEAFFGQGTRLTVV.

The chain couples TRBV11-3 to TRBJ2-1; 9 positions agree with TRBD2. The junction had 4 bases not matched to a gene; V was cut back by 4 bases and J by 6 bases. Germline CDR1 SGHNT, CDR2 YENEEA. The CDR3 is 14 residues long. The CDR3 is CASSYSGGGNEQFF. For the CDR3, the DNA is TGTGCCAGCAGCTATAGCGGGGGTGGCAATGAGCAGTTCTTC.

V gene TRBV16 combines with J gene TRBJ2-7; 11 bases agree with TRBD2. Per the germline V gene, CDR1 is KGHSY and CDR2 is FQNENV. The CDR3 is 20 amino acids. J lost 0 bases, V lost 3 bases, and 16 bases had no gene match. CDR3 nucleotides: TGTGCCAGCAGCCACCCCTCCGTGCCTAGCGGGGGGATCATCTCCTACGAGCAGTACTTC. This codes for CASSHPSVPSGGIISYEQYF.

The chain carries TRBV7-2 and TRBJ1-2; 12 nucleotides agree with TRBD1. The germline gives CDR1 SGHTA, CDR2 FQGNSA. Germline trimming cut 1 base from V and 4 bases from J; bases unmatched to any gene: 1. CDR3 length equals 15 residues. CDR3 sequence reads: CASSLGDRGPYGYTF. As DNA, the CDR3 is TGTGCCAGCAGCTTAGGGGACAGGGGGCCCTATGGCTACACCTTC. Full variable domain (outside the CDR3, taken from reference TRBV7-2 and TRBJ1-2): GAGVSQSPSNKVTEKGKDVELRCDPISGHTALYWYRQSLGQGLEFLIYFQGNSAPDKSGLPSDRFSAERTGGSVSTLTIQRTQQEDSAVYLCASSLGDRGPYGYTFGSGTRLTVV.

The chain combines TRBV30 with TRBJ1-2; a weak D match, TRBD1 (6 bases). Between the trimmed V and J ends, which lost 5 bases and 4 bases, there was a span of 11 bases. The CDR3 sequence is 12 residues long. Germline assignment: CDR1 GTSNPN and CDR2 SVGIG (reference sequence). The CDR3 loop reads CAWADSSYGYTF. Here the CDR3 DNA reads TGTGCCTGGGCGGACAGTTCCTATGGCTACACCTTC.

This rearrangement joins TRBV24-1 to TRBJ2-1, with TRBD2 matching over 10 bases. Germline CDR1 reads KGHDR; CDR2 reads SFDVKD. V shed 3 bases and J 10 bases; nucleotides not matched to a gene: 8. The CDR3 sequence is 15 residues long. The CDR3 sequence is CATSDRTSGSAEQFF. For the CDR3, the DNA is TGTGCCACCAGTGATCGGACTAGCGGTTCCGCCGAGCAGTTCTTC.

The gene calls are TRBV5-1 and TRBJ1-3; D is undetermined. The V gene lost 0 bases and the J gene lost 0 bases, with 13 bases spanning the gap. The V gene's germline CDR1 is SGHRS and CDR2 YFSETQ. CDR3 size: 17 residues. CDR3 DNA sequence: TGCGCCAGCAGCTTGGCGTTTGGAGGCTCCTCTGGAAACACCATATATTTT. The encoded protein is CASSLAFGGSSGNTIYF.

The chain has TRBV19 and TRBJ1-1; no reliable D call. Germline CDR1 LNHDA, CDR2 SQIVND (reference sequence). Trimming removed 5 bases at V and 0 bases at J, with 13 bases between. The CDR3 runs 15 residues. The CDR3 is CASSPREGMNTEAFF. The DNA for the CDR3 is TGTGCCAGTAGTCCTCGTGAAGGGATGAACACTGAAGCTTTCTTT.

The rearrangement joins TRBV25-1 to TRBJ2-5; D tentatively fits TRBD1 or TRBD2 (7 bases each). CDR1 is MGHDK, CDR2 SYGVNS, per germline. V was clipped by 3 bases and J by 5 bases, with 16 bases between them. CDR3 size: 15 residues. The CDR3 spells CASSEPRQGGETQYF. The CDR3 DNA is TGTGCCAGCAGTGAGCCGCGACAGGGAGGGGAGACCCAGTACTTC.

The chain is built from TRBV6-5 and TRBJ2-3; D call uncertain. Germline assignment: CDR1 MNHEY and CDR2 SVGAGI. Trimming shortened V by 3 bases and J by 6 bases, and 4 bases separated the two germline ends. This CDR3 contains 11 residues. The CDR3, as DNA: TGTGCCAGCAGTTATATGGATACGCAGTATTTT. The encoded protein is CASSYMDTQYF.